The clone carrying this TCR beta chain has a single count. Its specificity is not known. Use of 60 Vbeta and 13 Jbeta primers characterized the PCR. Sequencing used immunoSEQ multiplex PCR; TCRdb keeps in-frame clones, though not all of them. The sample includes under 100,000 clones, over 60% seen only once; the top ten take 7% to 10%. These data come from a study of cytomegalovirus exposure and HLA in healthy donors. Overall study: About four fifths of more than 300 genotyped donors fell in the Caucasian-associated ancestry cluster.

CDR3 length: 16 amino acids. Germline V gene lookup returns CDR1 SGHVS and CDR2 FQNEAQ. The J segment lost 8 bases and the V segment lost 3 bases, leaving 14 bases of the junction unmatched. General study points: The number of N-insertions in an Asian-associated ancestry cluster was reportedly below the approximately 700-donor mean in a later analysis.

Sequencing input: PBMCs. The chain has TRBV7-8 and TRBJ1-1; 8 bases are a match to TRBD1. This TCR was recovered from a human donor in good health. The DNA of the CDR3 is TGTGCCAGCAGCTTGCGCCCGACAGGGGTGCTGGTCGAAGCTTTCTTT. This gives the protein CASSLRPTGVLVEAFF.